The text below deals with one T cell receptor (beta chain). This specimen belongs to a study of T cell changes during pregnancy in multiple sclerosis. The trim removed 0 bases at V and 3 bases at J, leaving 8 bases unmatched. CDR1 SGHKS and CDR2 YYEKEE come from the germline V gene (reference sequence). The CDR3 loop spans 18 amino acids. Data came from immunoSEQ multiplex PCR; TCRdb stores just in-frame clones and leaves some out. The sample holds around 60,000 clones, about 94% seen once. The chain carries TRBV5-5 and TRBJ2-3; 12 bases match TRBD2. This TCR was recovered from a female donor with multiple sclerosis, enrolled in a pregnancy study. This specimen was CD4+ T cells from peripheral blood mononuclear cells, taken before pregnancy. CDR3 DNA: TGTGCCAGCAGCTTGGAGGGGGCTAGCGGGAGGGTGACAGATACGCAGTATTTT. Translating gives CASSLEGASGRVTDTQYF.